These 23 T cell receptor beta chains came from one sample sequenced in a study of T-cell reconstitution after alpha-beta-depleted transplantation in children. Using unique molecular identifiers, the investigators prepared the TCRbeta library. TCRdb reprocessed the PCR reads via MiXCR and lists one record per CDR3 protein. The sample records 550,000 to 600,000 distinct CDR3 sequences, roughly 24% being singletons. The source material was PBMCs, mostly from graft donor cells, sampled 360 days after TCRalphabeta/CD19-depleted stem cell transplant. All receptors derive from a boy under two years old who had a stem cell transplant for acute myeloid leukemia, so the T cells may come from the graft donor.

The chain has TRBV9 and TRBJ1-2, with TRBD1 identical over 7 bases. Germline V lookup: CDR1 SGDLS, CDR2 YYNGEE. The trim removed 0 bases at V and 6 bases at J, leaving 14 bases unmatched. The CDR3 is 17 residues long. CDR3 nucleotide sequence: TGTGCCAGCAGCGTAGGGTCCTCCTACAGGGGCCCCGATGGCTACACCTTC. Protein sequence: CASSVGSSYRGPDGYTF.

This clonotype was counted ten times or more. As DNA, the CDR3 is TGCAGCGTTGCGGATAGCGGCAATCAGCCCCAGCATTTT. Translation gives CSVADSGNQPQHF. This chain uses TRBV29-1 with TRBJ1-5, with no clear D. V was trimmed by 4 bases and J by 2 bases, leaving 9 bases between them. The CDR3 is 13 residues long. CDR1 and CDR2 (germline): SQVTM, ANQGSEA.

This clonotype was counted a few times. This rearrangement joins TRBV20-1 to TRBJ2-5; D is uncertain. The CDR3 has 11 residues. Between the trimmed V and J ends, which lost 7 bases and 3 bases, there was a span of 9 bases. In germline, CDR1 is DFQATT, CDR2 SNEGSKA (reference sequence). The CDR3 spells CSGVREETQYF. CDR3 coding DNA: TGCAGTGGAGTTCGGGAAGAGACCCAGTACTTC.

In this sample, this clonotype turned up a few times. This chain joins TRBV12-3 or TRBV12-4 and TRBJ2-1, with D tentatively TRBD1 (6 bases). CDR3 size: 15 residues. With 3 bases removed from V and 8 bases from J, the gap between germline ends came to 17 bases. The CDR3 DNA reads as TGTGCCAGCAGTTTGGCCGGGACAATAAACGATGAGCAGTTCTTC. This gives the protein CASSLAGTINDEQFF.

In its sample, this clonotype was seen once. The chain combines TRBV11-1 with TRBJ1-2; D gene ambiguous. Germline CDR1 is SGHAT and CDR2 is FQDESV (reference sequence). The CDR3 runs to 16 residues. Trimming left V 4 bases short and J 5 bases short, with 20 bases between. This CDR3 reads CASSSTAPYREYGYTF. Here the CDR3 DNA reads TGTGCCAGCAGCTCCACCGCGCCCTACCGGGAATATGGCTACACCTTC.

The chain recombines TRBV11-2 with TRBJ2-3; 10 bases map to TRBD2. The CDR3 extends over 19 amino acids. The germline V gene encodes CDR1 SGHAT and CDR2 FQNNGV. The V gene end was trimmed by 0 bases and the J gene end by 10 bases; junction bases not matched to a gene: 19. The CDR3 DNA follows: TGTGCCAGCAGCTTAGATCCTCGACCGAGCGGGGGGGCACGGTCCTCGCAGTATTTT. Translated, it gives CASSLDPRPSGGARSSQYF.

The rearrangement links TRBV28 to TRBJ1-6; D call uncertain. The CDR3 is 14 residues long. The V and J ends lost 7 bases and 0 bases respectively, with 7 bases between them. Looked up from germline, CDR1 is MDHEN and CDR2 is SYDVKM. The CDR3 is CASKRSSYNSPLHF. In DNA, the CDR3 is TGTGCCAGCAAGCGGAGCTCCTATAATTCACCCCTCCACTTT. The whole variable domain, remainder taken from reference TRBV28 and TRBJ1-6, is DVKVTQSSRYLVKRTGEKVFLECVQDMDHENMFWYRQDPGLGLRLIYFSYDVKMKEKGDIPEGYSVSREKKERFSLILESASTNQTSMYLCASKRSSYNSPLHFGNGTRLTVT.

The sample holds a few counts of this clonotype. The chain recombines TRBV7-8 with TRBJ2-2, with unresolved D. Per germline, CDR1 SGHVS and CDR2 FQNEAQ. Trimming took off 5 bases at V and 7 bases at J, with 8 bases between the two ends. The CDR3 consists of 12 residues. CDR3 residues: CASSPWGGELFF. DNA for the CDR3: TGTGCCAGCAGCCCCTGGGGCGGGGAGCTGTTTTTT. Looking up the rest from reference TRBV7-8 and TRBJ2-2 gives the full variable domain: GAGVSQSPRYKVAKRGQDVALRCDPISGHVSLFWYQQALGQGPEFLTYFQNEAQLDKSGLPSDRFFAERPEGSVSTLKIQRTQQEDSAVYLCASSPWGGELFFGEGSRLTVL.

This clonotype was counted ten times or more. The J gene is TRBJ2-1, the V gene TRBV29-1; possibly TRBD1 or TRBD2 for D (6 bases each). Germline loops: CDR1 SQVTM, CDR2 ANQGSEA. The CDR3 has 12 amino acids. V was pared by 6 bases and J by 14 bases, with 20 bases between. In DNA, the CDR3 is TGCAGCGTAAGCCCCACGGGGGACATAGAGTTCTTC. It is translated as CSVSPTGDIEFF.

This chain links TRBV4-3 with TRBJ2-5; D might be TRBD1 or TRBD2, each matching 6 bases. This CDR3 is 17 amino acids long. Germline V CDR1 and CDR2: LGHNA, YSLEER. Trimming shortened V by 0 bases and J by 3 bases, and 17 bases separated the two germline ends. For the CDR3, the DNA is TGCGCCAGCAGCCAAGATTATTTAGGGGGGCCAGAAGAGACCCAGTACTTC. Protein sequence: CASSQDYLGGPEETQYF.

V is TRBV20-1 and J is TRBJ1-1; weak D call: TRBD1 (5 bases). The germline V gene has CDR1 DFQATT and CDR2 SNEGSKA (reference sequence). The CDR3 is made up of 15 amino acids. V was pared by 3 bases and J by 0 bases, with 14 bases between. The CDR3 region is CSASDPQGLNTEAFF. The CDR3 region has the DNA TGCAGTGCTAGTGACCCGCAGGGTTTGAACACTGAAGCTTTCTTT.

This clonotype appeared many times. The chain recombines TRBV20-1 with TRBJ2-6; TRBD1 matches at 7 bases. The J segment lost 2 bases and the V segment lost 2 bases, leaving 3 bases of the junction unmatched. CDR3 length: 15 amino acids. The germline V gene has CDR1 DFQATT and CDR2 SNEGSKA (reference sequence). The CDR3 coding sequence is TGCAGTGCTAGACGACAGGGAGCTGGGGCCAACGTCCTGACTTTC. Its translation: CSARRQGAGANVLTF.

V and J are TRBV5-8 and TRBJ2-1; 8 bases map to TRBD1. Germline CDR1 and CDR2: SGHTS and YDEGEE. With 4 bases clipped from V and 3 bases from J, the junction kept 9 bases outside the gene matches. This CDR3 region has 16 residues. The CDR3 sequence: CASSVRQGIGYNEQFF. CDR3 nucleotide sequence: TGTGCCAGCAGCGTACGACAGGGGATAGGCTACAATGAGCAGTTCTTC.

The rearrangement links TRBV11-2 to TRBJ2-5; the match to TRBD2 covers 10 bases. V trimming: 3 bases; J trimming: 1 base; junction bases outside the gene matches: 11. The CDR3 has 18 amino acids. CDR1 SGHAT and CDR2 FQNNGV come from the germline V gene. The chain's CDR3 is CASSFDILSGGFQETQYF. The DNA of the CDR3 is TGTGCCAGCAGCTTTGACATTCTTAGCGGGGGGTTCCAAGAGACCCAGTACTTC.

This clonotype was observed a few times. The chain carries TRBV29-1 and TRBJ1-1, with TRBD1 as a possible D gene (6 bases). V lost 4 bases to trimming and J lost 5 bases, with 14 bases between them. Looked up from germline, CDR1 is SQVTM and CDR2 is ANQGSEA. The CDR3 sequence is 13 residues long. The CDR3 bases are TGCAGCGTTGTGGACCTCAGGGGTACTGAAGCTTTCTTT. This encodes CSVVDLRGTEAFF.

The rearrangement links TRBV20-1 to TRBJ2-7; TRBD2 matches 11 bases. CDR1 is DFQATT, CDR2 SNEGSKA, per germline (reference sequence). The trim removed 3 bases at V and 2 bases at J, leaving 6 bases unmatched. The CDR3 is made up of 15 amino acids. CDR3 sequence: CSASASGGYTYEQYF. CDR3 nucleotide sequence: TGCAGTGCTAGCGCTAGCGGGGGGTACACCTACGAGCAGTACTTC.

This clonotype was seen many times. This rearrangement joins TRBV7-6 to TRBJ1-4; no reliable D call. Germline V gene lookup returns CDR1 SGHVS and CDR2 FNYEAQ. V was clipped by 0 bases and J by 8 bases, with 7 bases between them. This CDR3 is 13 amino acids long. The CDR3: CASSLAQKEKLFF. The DNA for the CDR3 is TGTGCCAGCAGCTTAGCCCAGAAGGAAAAACTGTTTTTT. Drawing the rest from reference TRBV7-6 and TRBJ1-4, the complete variable domain is GAGVSQSPRYKVTKRGQDVALRCDPISGHVSLYWYRQALGQGPEFLTYFNYEAQQDKSGLPNDRFSAERPEGSISTLTIQRTEQRDSAMYRCASSLAQKEKLFFGSGTQLSVL.

The V gene is TRBV7-2, the J gene TRBJ1-5, with D perhaps matching TRBD1 (6 bases). Germline CDR1 is SGHTA and CDR2 is FQGNSA. Trimming took off 0 bases at V and 7 bases at J, with 10 bases between the two ends. This CDR3 has 14 residues. The CDR3 DNA is TGTGCCAGCAGCTTAGCGCTGGGACAACAGCCCCAGCATTTT. Protein product: CASSLALGQQPQHF.

This clonotype was counted only a few times. The chain employs TRBV19 and TRBJ2-3; 11 nucleotides agree with TRBD2. In germline, CDR1 is LNHDA, CDR2 SQIVND (reference sequence). The CDR3 runs 16 residues. V lost 4 bases to trimming and J lost 6 bases; unmatched junction nucleotides: 9. This CDR3 reads CASSTLLAGGRDTQYF. For the CDR3, the DNA is TGTGCCAGTAGTACCCTTCTAGCGGGGGGCCGGGATACGCAGTATTTT. Together with reference TRBV19 and TRBJ2-3, the CDR3 gives the full variable domain: DGGITQSPKYLFRKEGQNVTLSCEQNLNHDAMYWYRQDPGQGLRLIYYSQIVNDFQKGDIAEGYSVSREKKESFPLTVTSAQKNPTAFYLCASSTLLAGGRDTQYFGPGTRLTVL.

At least ten counts were recorded for this clonotype. The genes are TRBV12-3 or TRBV12-4 and TRBJ2-2; D ambiguous. The CDR3 sequence is 13 residues long. Trimming removed 1 base at V and 10 bases at J, with 10 bases between. DNA of the CDR3: TGTGCCAGCAGTTTAGGGGCTAGAGAGGAGCTGTTTTTT. This codes for CASSLGAREELFF.

This clonotype was counted ten times or more. This sequence joins TRBV6-2 or TRBV6-3 and TRBJ1-4; no firm D call. Germline loops: CDR1 MNHEY, CDR2 SVGEGT. The CDR3 has 13 residues. With 10 bases removed from V and 8 bases from J, the gap between germline ends came to 17 bases. Here the CDR3 DNA reads TGTGCCACCCAAAGGTCCGCACCGGAAAAACTGTTTTTT. Translated: CATQRSAPEKLFF.

This clonotype was counted at least ten times. This chain uses TRBV5-1 with TRBJ2-5; perhaps TRBD1 as D (5 bases). Germline lookup yields CDR1 SGHRS and CDR2 YFSETQ. The CDR3 runs 14 residues. The ends were cut back, 6 bases at V and 1 base at J, with 13 bases in the middle. Here the CDR3 reads CASKGGAAQETQYF. Written as DNA, the CDR3 is TGCGCCAGCAAAGGTGGGGCAGCCCAAGAGACCCAGTACTTC.

This clonotype was seen ten or more times. The CDR3 reads CSVFSGTASLYGYTF. Written as DNA, the CDR3 is TGCAGCGTTTTCTCTGGGACCGCATCCCTCTATGGCTACACCTTC. The chain employs TRBV29-1 and TRBJ1-2, with D perhaps TRBD1 (5 bases). CDR1 is SQVTM and CDR2 is ANQGSEA in the germline V gene. Trimming took off 5 bases at V and 4 bases at J, with 20 bases between the two ends. CDR3 length equals 15 residues. The full variable domain, completed using reference TRBV29-1 and TRBJ1-2, is SAVISQKPSRDICQRGTSLTIQCQVDSQVTMMFWYRQQPGQSLTLIATANQGSEATYESGFVIDKFPISRPNLTFSTLTVSNMSPEDSSIYLCSVFSGTASLYGYTFGSGTRLTVV.